This T cell receptor (beta chain) came from a study of response to subunit inactivated influenza vaccine. Study outcomes and limitations: Each seasonal influenza vaccination, the authors suggested, recruits few new T cells.

TCRdb processed the RT-PCR reads anew with MiXCR; each CDR3 protein has one entry. Here the sample spans hundreds of thousands of distinct CDR3 sequences, under 20% being singletons. In regard to this clonotype: The antigen is unknown.

The ends were cut back, 5 bases at V and 4 bases at J, with 11 bases in the middle. The CDR3 consists of 13 residues. V is TRBV12-3 or TRBV12-4 and J is TRBJ1-1, with D maybe TRBD1 (5 bases). The TCR sequence derives from a man aged 50-60 years who received an inactivated influenza vaccine. Sequencing used PBMCs from blood, obtained around 5 days after vaccination. CDR3 coding DNA: TGTGCCAGCAGTCGCAGGGACGGCACTGAAGCTTTCTTT. Protein: CASSRRDGTEAFF.